Listed here are 32 T cell receptor beta chains from one sample, sequenced in a study of T-cell memory formation after mild COVID-19. TCRdb re-analysed the 5' RACE reads in MiXCR, keeping a single row per CDR3 protein. The sample holds fewer than 250,000 distinct CDR3 sequences; around 26% are singletons and the top ten take 9.5% to 12%. Sequencing was done on a sample of PBMCs or a T cell subset sorted from them (not recorded which). These receptors came from an adult woman who had mild COVID-19 (a few samples of this study predate the infection). Cell type and time point are not known.

This chain joins TRBV7-9 and TRBJ2-7; D perhaps matches TRBD1 (5 bases). Trimming left V 6 bases short and J 5 bases short, with 17 bases between. This CDR3 has 14 amino acids. Germline assignment: CDR1 SEHNR and CDR2 FQNEAQ (reference sequence). In DNA form, the CDR3 reads TGTGCCAGCAGGTCCAGCAGGGAATCGGACGAGCAGTACTTC. Protein product: CASRSSRESDEQYF.

The chain joins TRBV27 to TRBJ1-2; the match to TRBD1 covers 12 bases. V lost 4 bases and J lost 4; bases outside the gene matches: 7. This CDR3 comprises 16 residues. In germline, CDR1 is MNHEY, CDR2 SMNVEV (reference sequence). CDR3 nucleotides: TGTGCCAGCAGTTCCGGGACAGGGGGCGCAGGCTATGGCTACACCTTC. This sequence encodes CASSSGTGGAGYGYTF.

In this sample, this clonotype turned up a few times. The V call is TRBV7-3, the J call TRBJ2-2; D uncertain. V shed 0 bases and J shed 3 bases, with 2 bases lying between them. The CDR3 loop spans 13 amino acids. CDR1 SGHTA and CDR2 FQGTGA come from the germline V gene. DNA for the CDR3: TGTGCCAGCAGCTTAACCTACACCGGGGAGCTGTTTTTT. As protein: CASSLTYTGELFF.

V is TRBV7-9 and J is TRBJ1-2, with 7 bases identical to TRBD1. V was clipped by 4 bases and J by 7 bases; unmatched bases: 6. CDR1 and CDR2 (germline): SEHNR, FQNEAQ (reference sequence). The CDR3 length is 13 residues. CDR3 in amino acids: CASSWDSLTGYTF. CDR3 nucleotides: TGTGCCAGCAGCTGGGACAGTTTGACTGGCTACACCTTC.

The V call is TRBV4-1, the J call TRBJ2-3; 8 bases align to TRBD1. With 1 base clipped from V and 5 bases from J, the junction kept 11 bases outside the gene matches. There are 17 residues in the CDR3. Germline lookup yields CDR1 MGHRA and CDR2 YSYEKL. CDR3 loop: CASSQGHAGGAKDTQYF. The CDR3, as DNA: TGCGCCAGCAGCCAAGGCCATGCAGGGGGCGCAAAAGATACGCAGTATTTT.

The CDR3 loop reads CASRRSGTSGRADTQYF. The DNA for the CDR3 is TGTGCCAGCAGGCGATCCGGGACTAGCGGGAGGGCAGATACGCAGTATTTT. V and J are TRBV12-3 or TRBV12-4 and TRBJ2-3, with 16 bases aligning to TRBD2. The trim removed 6 bases at V and 4 bases at J, leaving 7 bases unmatched. The CDR3 consists of 17 residues.

This chain connects TRBV6-5 to TRBJ2-5; D ambiguous. Germline assignment: CDR1 MNHEY and CDR2 SVGAGI. V lost 0 bases, J lost 3 bases, and 8 bases lay in between. CDR3 length equals 14 residues. Here the CDR3 DNA reads TGTGCCAGCAGTTACTCGAGGCCAGAAGAGACCCAGTACTTC. Amino acids: CASSYSRPEETQYF.

The rearrangement links TRBV14 to TRBJ1-3; a weak D match, TRBD1 (6 bases). V was trimmed by 3 bases and J by 4 bases, leaving 16 bases between them. The CDR3 has 16 residues. Germline CDR1 reads SGHDN; CDR2 reads FVKESK. DNA of the CDR3: TGTGCCAGCAGCCAGGGGCGCAGGGGACGAGGAAACACCATATATTTT. This translates into CASSQGRRGRGNTIYF.

The CDR3 DNA reads as TGTGCCAGCAGCTCCTCCTCGACTAGCGGGAGCTGGGTGGTGGGTGAGCAGTTCTTC. As protein: CASSSSSTSGSWVVGEQFF. The chain couples TRBV7-9 to TRBJ2-1; 12 nucleotides match TRBD2. CDR1 is SEHNR, CDR2 FQNEAQ, per germline (reference sequence). This CDR3 has 19 amino acids. J lost 9 bases, V lost 4 bases, and 19 bases had no gene match. The whole variable domain, remainder taken from reference TRBV7-9 and TRBJ2-1, is DTGVSQNPRHKITKRGQNVTFRCDPISEHNRLYWYRQTLGQGPEFLTYFQNEAQLEKSRLLSDRFSAERPKGSFSTLEIQRTEQGDSAMYLCASSSSSTSGSWVVGEQFFGPGTRLTVL.

On this clonotype itself: Germline is not matched at one junction end, which may reflect a read error. This chain uses TRBV6-2 or TRBV6-3 with TRBJ1-1, with 7 bases lining up with TRBD1. There are 15 residues in the CDR3. CDR1 is MNHEY and CDR2 is SVGEGT in the germline V gene. In DNA form, the CDR3 reads TGTGCCAGCAGTTACCTCACCAGGGGGAACCCTGAAGCTTTCTTT. Amino acid sequence: CASSYLTRGNPEAFF.

V is TRBV20-1 and J is TRBJ2-2, with TRBD1 matching over 10 bases. Germline-derived CDR1 and CDR2 are DFQATT and SNEGSKA (reference sequence). V lost 3 bases and J lost 5; bases outside the gene matches: 3. The CDR3 is made up of 14 amino acids. CDR3 amino acids: CSARGTGVTGELFF. The CDR3 DNA sequence: TGCAGTGCTAGGGGGACAGGGGTAACCGGGGAGCTGTTTTTT.

This clonotype was picked up a small number of times. This rearrangement joins TRBV18 to TRBJ2-1; perhaps TRBD2 as D (5 bases). The CDR3 totals 14 residues. Germline loops: CDR1 KGHSH, CDR2 LQKENI. V lost 3 bases to trimming and J lost 5 bases, with 11 bases between them. The CDR3 spells CASSPPRGDNEQFF. The CDR3 DNA sequence: TGTGCCAGCTCACCCCCCCGGGGAGACAATGAGCAGTTCTTC.

V is TRBV6-6 and J is TRBJ1-1; no clear D. Germline CDR1 reads MNHNY; CDR2 reads SVGAGI (reference sequence). The CDR3 covers 15 residues. With 7 bases removed from V and 3 bases from J, the gap between germline ends came to 18 bases. For the CDR3, the DNA is TGTGCCAGCACCTATTCATTATCCCGGGACACTGAAGCTTTCTTT. Residues: CASTYSLSRDTEAFF.

The rearrangement uses TRBV4-3 and TRBJ2-7; the D gene is possibly TRBD2 (5 bases). The CDR3 spans 15 residues. Trimming took off 0 bases at V and 5 bases at J, with 14 bases between the two ends. Germline assignment: CDR1 LGHNA and CDR2 YSLEER. The CDR3 is CASSQDFRERDEQYF. The DNA of the CDR3 is TGCGCCAGCAGCCAAGATTTCCGGGAAAGGGACGAGCAGTACTTC.

This chain connects TRBV4-1 to TRBJ1-5; D gene ambiguous. Trimming left V 1 base short and J 4 bases short, with 11 bases between. Germline CDR1 MGHRA, CDR2 YSYEKL. There are 15 residues in the CDR3. The chain's CDR3 is CASSQGTTLNQPQHF. The DNA for the CDR3 is TGCGCCAGCAGCCAAGGAACGACTTTGAATCAGCCCCAGCATTTT.

This clonotype has only a few counts. V gene TRBV7-3 combines with J gene TRBJ1-1, with 7 bases matching TRBD1. Trimming cost V 5 bases and J 1 base; bases outside gene matches: 7. This CDR3 contains 15 residues. Per germline, CDR1 SGHTA and CDR2 FQGTGA. The CDR3 DNA follows: TGTGCCAGCAGCGCACAGGGGCCCTCGAACACTGAAGCTTTCTTT. Protein product: CASSAQGPSNTEAFF. Full variable domain (remainder filled in from reference TRBV7-3 and TRBJ1-1): GAGVSQTPSNKVTEKGKYVELRCDPISGHTALYWYRQSLGQGPEFLIYFQGTGAADDSGLPNDRFFAVRPEGSVSTLKIQRTERGDSAVYLCASSAQGPSNTEAFFGQGTRLTVV.

The V and J genes are TRBV29-1 and TRBJ2-3; no clear D gene. Germline CDR1 and CDR2: SQVTM and ANQGSEA. The CDR3 length is 14 residues. V was cut by 4 bases and J by 2 bases, with 13 bases left in between. The CDR3 region is CSVASSVPTDTQYF. CDR3 nucleotide sequence: TGCAGCGTTGCTTCCAGCGTCCCCACAGATACGCAGTATTTT.

The V call is TRBV9, the J call TRBJ1-2, with a weak D call TRBD1 (5 bases). The CDR3 has 14 amino acids. V lost 2 bases and J lost 2, with 10 bases in between. The germline CDR1 and CDR2 sequences are SGDLS and YYNGEE. CDR3 DNA: TGTGCCAGCAGCGTGGGGAGGGGAAACTATGGCTACACCTTC. This translates into CASSVGRGNYGYTF.

This chain joins TRBV20-1 and TRBJ1-2, with D unclear. The CDR3 runs to 10 residues. Trimming pared 5 bases from V and 8 bases from J, leaving 9 bases between. Germline V CDR1 and CDR2: DFQATT, SNEGSKA (reference sequence). For the CDR3, the DNA is TGCAGTGCTTACCTGGGGGGCTACACCTTC. This gives the protein CSAYLGGYTF.

The chain recombines TRBV12-3 or TRBV12-4 with TRBJ1-3; 9 positions match TRBD1. V lost 7 bases, J lost 4 bases, and 8 bases stayed unmatched. The length of the CDR3 is 15 residues. The CDR3 loop is CASTIAGTGGNTIYF. The CDR3 DNA is TGTGCCAGCACCATCGCCGGGACAGGGGGAAACACCATATATTTT.

The CDR3 loop reads CASSLRIGAETQYF. The CDR3 DNA sequence: TGCGCCAGCAGCTTAAGGATAGGGGCGGAGACCCAGTACTTC. The J gene is TRBJ2-5, the V gene TRBV5-1; possible D gene TRBD1, 5 bases. The V end was cut by 2 bases, the J end by 5 bases, with 13 bases between. This CDR3 comprises 14 residues. Germline V gene lookup returns CDR1 SGHRS and CDR2 YFSETQ.

V and J are TRBV19 and TRBJ2-1, with 13 nucleotides matching TRBD2. The CDR3 length is 15 residues. The germline CDR1 and CDR2 sequences are LNHDA and SQIVND (reference sequence). Trimming at V came to 6 bases and at J to 8 bases, leaving 7 bases not matched to a gene. CDR3 region: CASSPGLAGFDEQFF. The CDR3 region has the DNA TGTGCCAGTAGCCCGGGACTAGCGGGGTTCGATGAGCAGTTCTTC.

V is TRBV12-3 or TRBV12-4 and J is TRBJ2-1; 10 nucleotides align to TRBD2. This CDR3 spans 15 amino acids. J gave up 4 bases and V 5 bases, and 5 bases lay outside the gene matches. CDR3 in amino acids: CASSQQLAGYNEQFF. As DNA, the CDR3 is TGTGCCAGCAGTCAGCAACTAGCGGGGTACAATGAGCAGTTCTTC.

This clonotype was found a few times. The chain's CDR3 is CASSPRLAGGFTDTQYF. The CDR3 DNA follows: TGCGCCAGCAGCCCTCGACTAGCGGGAGGATTCACAGATACGCAGTATTTT. This chain connects TRBV5-1 to TRBJ2-3; TRBD2 matches 13 bases. Germline V gene data show CDR1 as SGHRS and CDR2 as YFSETQ. This CDR3 region has 17 residues. With V trimmed by 4 bases and J by 2 bases, 7 bases remained unmatched.

This clonotype was recorded a few times. The gene calls are TRBV7-9 and TRBJ2-3; D might be TRBD1 (6 bases). From germline, CDR1 is SEHNR and CDR2 FQNEAQ (reference sequence). CDR3 length: 13 residues. With 6 bases removed from V and 3 bases from J, the gap between germline ends came to 10 bases. The CDR3 DNA reads as TGTGCCAGCAGTAAGAGGGGGACAGATACGCAGTATTTT. This encodes CASSKRGTDTQYF.

This clonotype has just a few counts. The chain employs TRBV11-3 and TRBJ2-1; 14 positions match TRBD2. This CDR3 has 15 amino acids. Germline loops: CDR1 SGHNT, CDR2 YENEEA. The ends lost 5 bases at V and 9 bases at J; junction bases unmatched: 6. The chain's CDR3 is CASSLGLAGAAEQFF. DNA of the CDR3: TGTGCCAGCAGCCTGGGACTAGCGGGAGCTGCTGAGCAGTTCTTC.

CDR3 residues: CASRPVQGPSNEKLFF. The CDR3 region has the DNA TGTGCCAGCAGACCAGTCCAGGGACCCAGCAATGAAAAACTGTTTTTT. The chain combines TRBV11-2 with TRBJ1-4; tentatively, D is TRBD1 (5 bases). Between the trimmed V and J ends, which lost 6 bases and 5 bases, there was a span of 19 bases. The V gene's germline CDR1 is SGHAT and CDR2 FQNNGV. CDR3 size: 16 residues.

This chain links TRBV30 with TRBJ2-1, with D perhaps matching TRBD2 (5 bases). V lost 0 bases and J 8 bases, leaving 17 bases between the germline ends. Germline loops: CDR1 GTSNPN, CDR2 SVGIG (reference sequence). CDR3 size: 15 residues. Here the CDR3 DNA reads TGTGCCTGGAGTGTATCTACAACCGGGAACCATGAGCAGTTCTTC. This encodes CAWSVSTTGNHEQFF.

The V call is TRBV29-1, the J call TRBJ2-1; TRBD2 agrees at 7 bases. From germline, CDR1 is SQVTM and CDR2 ANQGSEA. V shed 2 bases, J shed 8 bases, and the junction held 6 bases outside the gene matches. This CDR3 has 13 residues. In DNA form, the CDR3 reads TGCAGCGTTGAAAGCGGGGTCCGGGATGAGCAGTTCTTC. It yields the protein CSVESGVRDEQFF.

This clonotype has a handful of counts. The CDR3 here is CAISESSRSPNEQFF. DNA for the CDR3: TGTGCCATCAGTGAGTCAAGTAGGTCACCCAATGAGCAGTTCTTC. The chain employs TRBV10-3 and TRBJ2-1; D unclear. The CDR3 sequence is 15 residues long. CDR1 is ENHRY, CDR2 SYGVKD, per germline. Trimming stripped 0 bases from V and 6 bases from J, with 12 bases between.

This clonotype occurred many times. This sequence joins TRBV20-1 and TRBJ2-7; 11 bases are a match to TRBD2. Germline CDR1 and CDR2: DFQATT and SNEGSKA (reference sequence). The CDR3 is made up of 14 amino acids. The ends lost 6 bases at V and 0 bases at J; junction bases unmatched: 4. The CDR3 nucleotides read TGCAGTGCCGTGGGACTAGCGGTCTCCTACGAGCAGTACTTC. Its translation is CSAVGLAVSYEQYF.

This chain uses TRBV24-1 with TRBJ1-2; TRBD1 might be the D (5 bases). This CDR3 region has 14 residues. Germline V gives CDR1 KGHDR, CDR2 SFDVKD. With 3 bases removed from V and 2 bases from J, the gap between germline ends came to 9 bases. For the CDR3, the DNA is TGTGCCACCAGTGATGGGGGGTTCAACTATGGCTACACCTTC. Amino acid sequence: CATSDGGFNYGYTF.